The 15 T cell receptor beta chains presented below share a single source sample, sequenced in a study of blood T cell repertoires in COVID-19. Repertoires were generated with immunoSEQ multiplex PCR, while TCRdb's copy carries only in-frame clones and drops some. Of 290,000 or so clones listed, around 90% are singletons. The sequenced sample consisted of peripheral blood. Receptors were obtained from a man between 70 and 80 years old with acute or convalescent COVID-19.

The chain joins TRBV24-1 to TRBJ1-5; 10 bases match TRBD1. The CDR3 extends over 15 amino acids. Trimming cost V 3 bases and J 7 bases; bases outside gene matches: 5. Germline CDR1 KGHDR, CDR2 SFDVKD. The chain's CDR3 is CATSDRTGGIQPQHF. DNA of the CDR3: TGTGCCACCAGTGATCGGACAGGGGGTATACAGCCCCAGCATTTT.

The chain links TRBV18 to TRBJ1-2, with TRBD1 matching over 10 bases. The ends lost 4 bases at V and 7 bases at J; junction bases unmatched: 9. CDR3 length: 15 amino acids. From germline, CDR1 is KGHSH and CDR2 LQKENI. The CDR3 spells CASSLETGGIVGYTF. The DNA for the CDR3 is TGTGCCAGCTCACTCGAGACAGGGGGCATTGTTGGCTACACCTTC. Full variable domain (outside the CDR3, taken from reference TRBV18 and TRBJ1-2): NAGVMQNPRHLVRRRGQEARLRCSPMKGHSHVYWYRQLPEEGLKFMVYLQKENIIDESGMPKERFSAEFPKEGPSILRIQQVVRGDSAAYFCASSLETGGIVGYTFGSGTRLTVV.

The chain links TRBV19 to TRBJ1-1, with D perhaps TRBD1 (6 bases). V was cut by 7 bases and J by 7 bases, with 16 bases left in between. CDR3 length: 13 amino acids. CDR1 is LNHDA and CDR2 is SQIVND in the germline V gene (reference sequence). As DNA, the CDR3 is TGTGCCAGTACGTACGGGACAACGGGTGAAGCTTTCTTT. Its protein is CASTYGTTGEAFF.

CDR3 nucleotide sequence: TGTGCCAGCAGACCCGGACTAGCCGGACTCTACGAGCAGTACTTC. Encoded protein: CASRPGLAGLYEQYF. This chain joins TRBV7-8 and TRBJ2-7; 8 bases align to TRBD2. Germline-derived CDR1 and CDR2 are SGHVS and FQNEAQ. CDR3 size: 15 residues. Trimming removed 6 bases from V and 3 bases from J; junction bases left unmatched: 10.

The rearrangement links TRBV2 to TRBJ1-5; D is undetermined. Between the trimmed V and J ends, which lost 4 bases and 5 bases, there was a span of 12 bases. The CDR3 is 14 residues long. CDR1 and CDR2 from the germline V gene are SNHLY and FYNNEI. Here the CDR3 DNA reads TGTGCCAGCAGTGCCACCGGGAGGTATCAGCCCCAGCATTTT. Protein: CASSATGRYQPQHF. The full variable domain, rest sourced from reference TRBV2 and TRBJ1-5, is EPEVTQTPSHQVTQMGQEVILRCVPISNHLYFYWYRQILGQKVEFLVSFYNNEISEKSEIFDDQFSVERPDGSNFTLKIRSTKLEDSAMYFCASSATGRYQPQHFGDGTRLSIL.

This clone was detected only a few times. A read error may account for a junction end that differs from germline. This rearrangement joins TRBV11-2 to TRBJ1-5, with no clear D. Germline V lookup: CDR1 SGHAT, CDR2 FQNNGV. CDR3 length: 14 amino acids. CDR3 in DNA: TGTGCCAGCAGCTTAGGAGGCAGCAAACAGCCCCAGCATTTT. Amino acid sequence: CASSLGGSKQPQHF.

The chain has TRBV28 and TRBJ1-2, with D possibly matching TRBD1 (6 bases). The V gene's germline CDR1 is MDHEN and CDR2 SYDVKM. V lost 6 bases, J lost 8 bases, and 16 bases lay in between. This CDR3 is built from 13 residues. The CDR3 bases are TGTGCCAGCAGGCTACAGGGTTTAAAGGGCTACACCTTC. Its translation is CASRLQGLKGYTF.

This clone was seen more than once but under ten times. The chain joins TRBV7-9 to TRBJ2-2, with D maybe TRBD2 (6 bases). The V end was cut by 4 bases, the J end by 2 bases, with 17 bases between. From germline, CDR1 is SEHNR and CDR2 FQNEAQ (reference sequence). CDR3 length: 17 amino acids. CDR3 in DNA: TGTGCCAGCAGCTCGCCGCGAGCGGGTGGTAACACCGGGGAGCTGTTTTTT. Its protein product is CASSSPRAGGNTGELFF.

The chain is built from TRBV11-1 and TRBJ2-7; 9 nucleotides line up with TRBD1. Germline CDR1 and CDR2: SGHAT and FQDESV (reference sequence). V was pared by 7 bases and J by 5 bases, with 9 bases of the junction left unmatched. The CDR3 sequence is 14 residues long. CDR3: CASTIRDREHEQYF. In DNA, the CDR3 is TGTGCCAGCACCATCCGGGACAGGGAACACGAGCAGTACTTC.

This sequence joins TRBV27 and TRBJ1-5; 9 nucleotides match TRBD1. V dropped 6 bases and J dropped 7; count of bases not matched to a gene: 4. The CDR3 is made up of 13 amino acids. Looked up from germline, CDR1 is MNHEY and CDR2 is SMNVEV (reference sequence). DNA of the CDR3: TGTGCCAGCAGGGGACAGGGAGGCCAGCCCCAGCATTTT. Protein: CASRGQGGQPQHF.

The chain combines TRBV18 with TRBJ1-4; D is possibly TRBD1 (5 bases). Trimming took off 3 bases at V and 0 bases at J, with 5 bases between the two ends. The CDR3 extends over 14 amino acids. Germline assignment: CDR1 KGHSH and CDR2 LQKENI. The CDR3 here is CASSPTATNEKLFF. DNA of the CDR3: TGTGCCAGCTCACCGACAGCAACTAATGAAAAACTGTTTTTT.

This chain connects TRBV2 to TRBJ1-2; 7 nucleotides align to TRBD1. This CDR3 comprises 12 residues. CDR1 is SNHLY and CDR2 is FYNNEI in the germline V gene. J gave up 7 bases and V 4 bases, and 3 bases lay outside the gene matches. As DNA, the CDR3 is TGTGCCAGCAGTGGGGACAGAGGTGGCTACACCTTC. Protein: CASSGDRGGYTF.

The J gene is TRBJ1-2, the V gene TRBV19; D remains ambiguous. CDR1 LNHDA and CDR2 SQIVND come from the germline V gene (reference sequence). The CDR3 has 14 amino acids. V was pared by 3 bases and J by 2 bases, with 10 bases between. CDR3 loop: CASSIGGENYGYTF. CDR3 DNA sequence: TGTGCCAGTAGTATCGGTGGAGAAAACTATGGCTACACCTTC.

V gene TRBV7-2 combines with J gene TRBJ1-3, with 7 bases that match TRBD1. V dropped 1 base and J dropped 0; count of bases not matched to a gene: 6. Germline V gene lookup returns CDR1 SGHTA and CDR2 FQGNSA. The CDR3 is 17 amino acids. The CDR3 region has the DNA TGTGCCAGCAGCTTAGGGGGACAGCGCAGCTCTGGAAACACCATATATTTT. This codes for CASSLGGQRSSGNTIYF.

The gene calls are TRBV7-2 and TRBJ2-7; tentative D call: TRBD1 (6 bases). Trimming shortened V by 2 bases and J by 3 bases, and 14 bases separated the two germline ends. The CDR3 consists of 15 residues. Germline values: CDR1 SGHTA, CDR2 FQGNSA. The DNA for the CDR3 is TGTGCCAGCAGCTTAACACAGGGTAACGGCTACGAGCAGTACTTC. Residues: CASSLTQGNGYEQYF.